These 6 T cell receptor beta chains came from one sample sequenced in a study of blood T cells in healthy people across ages. Primed by a sample-barcoded 5' primer and a J-beta primer mix, a second PCR proceeded for about 6 to 11 cycles. TCRdb reanalysed the 5' RACE reads using MiXCR and keeps one entry per CDR3 protein. The sample contains almost 800,000 distinct CDR3 sequences, roughly 64% of which appear only once. Sequencing used blood. All receptors come from a young man in good health.

Here the CDR3 DNA reads TGTGCCAGCAACGGTGAGGTGAAGGACGAGCAGTACTTC. Protein: CASNGEVKDEQYF. This chain uses TRBV6-2 or TRBV6-3 with TRBJ2-7, with unresolved D. Germline V gene lookup returns CDR1 MNHEY and CDR2 SVGEGT. Trimming took off 7 bases at V and 5 bases at J, with 15 bases between the two ends. This CDR3 has 13 residues.

In the case of this clonotype: The junction and the germline gene differ at one end; a read error may be behind it. V gene TRBV27 combines with J gene TRBJ2-7; possible D gene TRBD2, 5 bases. The CDR3 is 18 residues long. Germline values: CDR1 MNHEY, CDR2 SMNVEV (reference sequence). The CDR3 DNA reads as TGTGCCAGCGGGGTTGTGACCGGGCCAAAGTCCCCCACCTGGGAGCGGTACTTC. It translates to CASGVVTGPKSPTWERYF.

The V call is TRBV20-1, the J call TRBJ2-5; TRBD1 matches at 7 bases. The better agreement between TRBJ2-7 and the DNA end casts doubt on the J call. CDR1 and CDR2 from the germline V gene are DFQATT and SNEGSKA (reference sequence). This CDR3 region has 14 residues. The CDR3 DNA follows: TGCAGTGCTAGTTCGGGACAGAGTTGGTACGAGCAGTACTTC. Protein: CSASSGQSWYEQYF.

The chain joins TRBV20-1 to TRBJ2-3; D uncertain. The CDR3 loop spans 13 amino acids. Germline loops: CDR1 DFQATT, CDR2 SNEGSKA (reference sequence). Trimming took off 5 bases at V and 1 base at J, with 10 bases between the two ends. CDR3 protein: CSAGISGTDTQYF. The CDR3 nucleotides are TGCAGTGCTGGGATATCCGGCACAGATACGCAGTATTTT.

This chain uses TRBV7-2 with TRBJ2-7; no firm D call. CDR3 size: 14 residues. V gave up 3 bases and J gave up 2 bases, with 11 bases separating them. Germline V gene data show CDR1 as SGHTA and CDR2 as FQGNSA. CDR3 sequence: CASSFSPAPYEQYF. In DNA, the CDR3 is TGTGCCAGCAGCTTCTCACCGGCCCCCTACGAGCAGTACTTC.

The genes are TRBV20-1 and TRBJ2-7, with 7 bases matching TRBD1. CDR1 and CDR2 from the germline V gene are DFQATT and SNEGSKA (reference sequence). With 5 bases clipped from V and 2 bases from J, the junction kept 6 bases outside the gene matches. The CDR3 covers 13 residues. The CDR3 region has the DNA TGCAGTGCTTGTATGGGACAGACCTACGAGCAGTACTTC. Its protein is CSACMGQTYEQYF.